Listed below are T cell receptor beta chains from one sample, sequenced in a study of T-cell memory formation after mild COVID-19. One entry per CDR3 protein, called by TCRdb with MiXCR from the 5' RACE reads. This table has around 450,000 distinct CDR3 sequences, 20% to 25% appearing once. Sequenced input: PBMCs or a T cell subset sorted from them (not recorded which). The receptors here all came from an adult woman who had mild COVID-19 (a few samples of this study predate the infection). Cell type and time point are not known. The CDR3 runs from the conserved cysteine through the conserved F or W. D genes are given only for firm matches. For some rows the clone size is stated as once, few or many, or as a class when expanded; others skip it.

clone size	D gene	V gene	J gene	CDR3 DNA	CDR3 protein
.	.	TRBV19	TRBJ2-7	TGTGCCAGTAGTATTGACAGCTCCTACGAGCAGTACTTC	CASSIDSSYEQYF
.	.	TRBV4-1	TRBJ1-2	TGCGCCAGCAGCCAAGACGGTGGTGGCTACACCTTC	CASSQDGGGYTF
few	TRBD1	TRBV2	TRBJ1-6	TGTGCCAGCAGAGGACAGGGGGCGCGAGAATCACCCCTCCACTTT	CASRGQGARESPLHF
.	.	TRBV18	TRBJ1-2	TGTGCCAGCTCACCACCAAATGGGGTGTCGAACTATGGCTACACCTTC	CASSPPNGVSNYGYTF
.	.	TRBV18	TRBJ1-1	TGTGCCAGCTCACCCCGGGCCGCCGAGGGGGGGTCTGAAGCTTTCTTT	CASSPRAAEGGSEAFF
few	TRBD2	TRBV3-1	TRBJ2-3	TGTGCCAGCAGCCCGACTAGCCTACCGGCAGATACGCAGTATTTT	CASSPTSLPADTQYF
few	.	TRBV4-1	TRBJ1-6	TGCGCCAGCAGCCAGGAACAGGTTGGGAGTTCACCCCTCCACTTT	CASSQEQVGSSPLHF
few	TRBD1	TRBV29-1	TRBJ2-7	TGCAGCGTTGGAGGGTACAGGGGGCTAATCTACGAGCAGTACTTC	CSVGGYRGLIYEQYF
few	TRBD2	TRBV7-6	TRBJ2-3	TGTGCCAGCAGCTTAGCGCTCCTAACCGGGGGGGCCACAGATACGCAGTATTTT	CASSLALLTGGATDTQYF
.	.	TRBV5-4	TRBJ2-2	TGTGCCAGCAGCTTTCAGGGGAGTACCGGGGAGCTGTTTTTT	CASSFQGSTGELFF
.	.	TRBV5-6	TRBJ1-6	TGTGCCAGCAGCTTGGCCCAGGTTAATTCACCCCTCCACTTT	CASSLAQVNSPLHF
few	.	TRBV7-9	TRBJ1-6	TGTGCCAGCAGCTTGGGGCCGCAGGGCTGGGGTTCACCCCTCCACTTT	CASSLGPQGWGSPLHF
once	.	TRBV5-1	TRBJ2-5	TGCGCCAGCAGCTTGGCCGGGGCGGTACAAGAGACCCAGTACTTC	CASSLAGAVQETQYF
few	.	TRBV6-1	TRBJ1-2	TGTGCCAGCACCCAGGAGCCAGGCGGGTATGGCTACACCTTC	CASTQEPGGYGYTF
.	TRBD1	TRBV29-1	TRBJ2-3	TGCAGCGTTGAATGGGCCAGGGGGTACACAGATACGCAGTATTTT	CSVEWARGYTDTQYF
.	.	TRBV4-1	TRBJ1-2	TGCGCCAGCAGCCAAGAGCCAGCCCGAAACTATGGCTACACCTTC	CASSQEPARNYGYTF
.	TRBD2	TRBV24-1	TRBJ2-3	TGTGCCACCAGTGATTTTACAGCGGGGCACACAGATACGCAGTATTTT	CATSDFTAGHTDTQYF
once	.	TRBV20-1	TRBJ2-3	TGCAGTGCTAGAGATCAGGGGCGGGCAGATACGCAGTATTTT	CSARDQGRADTQYF
few	TRBD1	TRBV10-3	TRBJ1-1	TGTGCCATCAGTGATAGAAGGGGTCGACAGGGAGGCCGTGGGGGTGTCTCTGAAGCTTTCTTT	CAISDRRGRQGGRGGVSEAFF
.	.	TRBV10-3	TRBJ1-2	TGTGCCATCAGTGACCCTATTAAGAGGGTGGGGAACTATGGCTACACCTTC	CAISDPIKRVGNYGYTF
.	.	TRBV20-1	TRBJ1-1	TGCAGTGCTAGAGTGGGGACTCACACTGAAGCTTTCTTT	CSARVGTHTEAFF
.	.	TRBV11-2	TRBJ2-5	TGTGCCAGCAGGCGAGGACAGATTCAAGAGACCCAGTACTTC	CASRRGQIQETQYF
few	.	TRBV5-1	TRBJ1-6	TGCGCCAGCAGCTTGGTTGGCCCCAGCAGGAGTAATTCACCCCTCCACTTT	CASSLVGPSRSNSPLHF
few	TRBD2	TRBV5-8	TRBJ2-5	TGTGCCAGCAGCTTGTGGTTTAGCGGGGCCTCTCACCAGTACTTC	CASSLWFSGASHQYF
.	TRBD2	TRBV20-1	TRBJ2-1	TGCAGTGCTAAAACTAGCGGGAGGTGGAATGAGCAGTTCTTC	CSAKTSGRWNEQFF
few	TRBD2	TRBV7-2	TRBJ2-1	TGTGCCAGCAGCTTACAAGCGGGAGGGCCCTACAATGAGCAGTTCTTC	CASSLQAGGPYNEQFF
.	TRBD2	TRBV20-1	TRBJ2-7	TGCAGTGCAGAAGATCTGGTTGCGGGAGGGTACGAGCAGTACTTC	CSAEDLVAGGYEQYF
few	.	TRBV6-1	TRBJ2-3	TGTGCCAGCAGGGGGGCAACAGGGGGGGCAGATACGCAGTATTTT	CASRGATGGADTQYF
few	TRBD1	TRBV29-1	TRBJ2-3	TGCAGCGTTAACGAGGACAGGACCTCTAGCACAGATACGCAGTATTTT	CSVNEDRTSSTDTQYF
.	.	TRBV6-2/TRBV6-3	TRBJ2-7	TGTGCCAGCATACGGCAGGGTTCCTACGAGCAGTACTTC	CASIRQGSYEQYF
.	.	TRBV7-9	TRBJ2-7	TGTGCCAGCAGCTTAGCAGTGCCAGGGGAGTACGAGCAGTACTTC	CASSLAVPGEYEQYF
.	.	TRBV30	TRBJ1-2	TGTGCCTGGAGTGTACGGGGCAGTCTGGGGCATGGCTACACCTTC	CAWSVRGSLGHGYTF
.	.	TRBV6-5	TRBJ2-7	TGTGCCAGCAGTTACGTAGGTGGGGAGCAGTACTTC	CASSYVGGEQYF
few	.	TRBV21-1	TRBJ1-2	TGTGCCAACCAGAGGCGGGTGCCATATGGCTACACCTTC	CANQRRVPYGYTF
.	.	TRBV29-1	TRBJ2-7	TGCAGCGTTGAACAGACAACGGGTGGCTACGAGCAGTACTTC	CSVEQTTGGYEQYF
few	.	TRBV12-3/TRBV12-4	TRBJ1-2	TGTGCCAGCAGTTATCCCGGCAGGGACCGTAGAGGCTACACCTTC	CASSYPGRDRRGYTF
.	TRBD1	TRBV12-3/TRBV12-4	TRBJ1-1	TGTGCCAGCAGTTTGACAGGGGAGGGCACTGAAGCTTTCTTT	CASSLTGEGTEAFF
few	.	TRBV6-5	TRBJ2-7	TGTGCCAGCAGTTACTCGGGGGGCCCCGCCCACGAGCAGTACTTC	CASSYSGGPAHEQYF
.	TRBD1	TRBV20-1	TRBJ1-4	TGCAGTGCTCTTGAAGGGACAGGGGGTGAAAAACTGTTTTTT	CSALEGTGGEKLFF
.	.	TRBV7-9	TRBJ2-5	TGTGCCAGCAGCCTAGGACCCGAGCCACAAGAGACCCAGTACTTC	CASSLGPEPQETQYF
.	.	TRBV27	TRBJ1-2	TGTGCCAGCCGCACGAGAGGGGGGAATTTTTATGGCTACACCTTC	CASRTRGGNFYGYTF
.	.	TRBV5-1	TRBJ2-5	TGCGCCAGCAGCTTGTACGGGAGTGGGACCCAGTACTTC	CASSLYGSGTQYF
.	TRBD1	TRBV5-1	TRBJ1-1	TGCGCCAGCAGCGGGGGACAGGGTAGGTCTGAAGCTTTCTTT	CASSGGQGRSEAFF
few	TRBD1	TRBV5-1	TRBJ1-2	TGCGCCAGCAGCTCGGGACAGGGGGTACTCTATGGCTACACCTTC	CASSSGQGVLYGYTF
.	.	TRBV4-1	TRBJ1-3	TGCGCCAGCAGCCAACCAGGGAGAACTGGAAACACCATATATTTT	CASSQPGRTGNTIYF